One T cell receptor (beta chain) is described in this entry. This clone's antigen is unknown. No qualities accompany the bases; no much larger clone lies one base away. This sample stems from a study of cytomegalovirus exposure and HLA in healthy donors listed by TCRdb under 2017. Notes on the research overall: According to a later analysis, one platform produced both the roughly 110 validation repertoires and the 666 repertoires of the first cohort. The aim of the study was to test whether cataloging public T cell receptors could identify signatures of past pathogen exposure. In addition to the first cohort of 666 subjects, a separate validation cohort of approximately 130 different subjects was used. High-throughput TCR immunosequencing, statistical association of individual TCRs with disease status, and machine learning were combined to predict cytomegalovirus infection status. The paper's findings and limits, for the study overall: A few of the identified cytomegalovirus-associated TCR beta chains were confirmed in vitro to be specific for cytomegalovirus antigens. A later analysis had no HLA typing for the validation cohort, so co-occurrence there was scored across all 130 or so repertoires. The authors suggested that the approach could potentially be extended to other disease states and immunological phenotypes. The classifier was reported to diagnose cytomegalovirus status with high specificity and sensitivity in both the original and validation cohorts. The study gave a list of 150 to 200 TCR beta chains associated with cytomegalovirus. Of the cluster scores, 90% to 95% were above 0 in a later analysis, which found that TCRs clustered in the first cohort also tended to co-occur in the 95 to 150 validation repertoires. Most TCR sequences were seen in very few donors, while some public TCRs were found in many individuals.

Donors formed part of the validation cohort, which comprised fewer than 150 subjects and was distinct from the first cohort of some 700 subjects. The CDR3 contains 14 residues, cysteine and phenylalanine counted. The kept DNA is CDR3 alone, 42 bases in frame from the first base. The germline V gene (reference sequence) specifies MNHEY as CDR1 and SMNVEV as CDR2. The germline V and J ends show losses of 6 bases and 3 bases respectively, and no gene match explains 6 bases of the junction. To prepare the library, the immunoSEQ multiplex PCR assay was applied. The study's own analysis went as follows. To diagnose cytomegalovirus status from the catalog of TCR beta chain sequences, a statistical classification framework was built. TCRdb took this table from immuneACCESS and kept in-frame rearrangements with V and J called. Such tables lack part of the clones; where checked against another copy, unresolved V genes explain under half of the gap, and the rest is unexplained. V and J calls and clone size follow that table, whereas D and trimming were derived from the DNA. The sample table shows 200,000 to 300,000 clones, and 90% are seen once. Of the sample, 3% to 3.5% falls within the top ten clones.

The chain was built from TRBV27 and TRBJ1-2; 8 bases in the junction line up with TRBD1. The sample comprised PBMCs. The sequence came from a woman younger than 45 in good health and CMV-seronegative. The DNA sequence is as follows: TGTGCCAGCAGACGGGACAGGCAGGACTATGGCTACACCTTC. Its protein product is CASRRDRQDYGYTF.